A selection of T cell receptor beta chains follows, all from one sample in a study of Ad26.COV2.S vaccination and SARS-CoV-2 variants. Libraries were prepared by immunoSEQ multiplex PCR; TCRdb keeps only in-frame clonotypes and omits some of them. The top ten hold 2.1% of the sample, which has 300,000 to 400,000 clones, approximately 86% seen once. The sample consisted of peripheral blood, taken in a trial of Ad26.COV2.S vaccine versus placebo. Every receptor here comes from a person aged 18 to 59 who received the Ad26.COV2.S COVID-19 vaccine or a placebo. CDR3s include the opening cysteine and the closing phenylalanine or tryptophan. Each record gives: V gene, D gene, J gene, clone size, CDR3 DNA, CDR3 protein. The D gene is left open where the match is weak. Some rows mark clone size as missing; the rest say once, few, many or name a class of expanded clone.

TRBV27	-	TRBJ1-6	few	TGTGCCAGCAGTCCAGGGAGTTGGCATAATTCACCCCTCCACTTT	CASSPGSWHNSPLHF
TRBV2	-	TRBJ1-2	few	TGTGCCAGCAGTGAAGGGGGGTATGGCTACACCTTC	CASSEGGYGYTF
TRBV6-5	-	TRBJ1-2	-	TGTGCCAGCAGAACAGTCCGCTATGGCTACACCTTC	CASRTVRYGYTF
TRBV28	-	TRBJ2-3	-	TGTGCCAGCAGTTTATTCGAAAGGGCAGCTAAGGATACGCAGTATTTT	CASSLFERAAKDTQYF
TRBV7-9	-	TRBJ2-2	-	TGTGCCAGCAGCTTTTTGGGGGCCGGCACCGGGGAGCTGTTTTTT	CASSFLGAGTGELFF
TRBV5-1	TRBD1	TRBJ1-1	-	TGCGCCAGCAGATCGGGAACAGGGGGCACTGAAGCTTTCTTT	CASRSGTGGTEAFF
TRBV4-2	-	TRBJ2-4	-	TGTGCCAGCAGCCAATCCTTGCTAGCCAAAAACATTCAGTACTTC	CASSQSLLAKNIQYF
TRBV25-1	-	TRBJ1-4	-	TGTGCCAGCAGCAGAGCAACTAATGAAAAACTGTTTTTT	CASSRATNEKLFF
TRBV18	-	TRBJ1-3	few	TGTGCCAGCTCACCGGGGGGCGCAGGCTCTGGAAACACCATATATTTT	CASSPGGAGSGNTIYF
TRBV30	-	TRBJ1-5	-	TGTGCCTGGAGTGTACCGGGTCAGCCCCAGCATTTT	CAWSVPGQPQHF
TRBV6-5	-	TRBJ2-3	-	TGTGCCAGCAGGCGTAGCTCAGATACGCAGTATTTT	CASRRSSDTQYF
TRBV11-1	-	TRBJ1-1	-	TGTGCCAGCAGCTCAAGAGCGTACAACACTGAAGCTTTCTTT	CASSSRAYNTEAFF
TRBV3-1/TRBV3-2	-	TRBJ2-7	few	TGTGCCAGCACCCACCGGGGACAAGGATACGAGCAGTACTTC	CASTHRGQGYEQYF
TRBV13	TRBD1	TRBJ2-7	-	TGTGCCAGCAGCTTCAGGACAGGGGTAGAGCAGTACTTC	CASSFRTGVEQYF
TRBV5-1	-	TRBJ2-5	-	TGCGCCAGCAGCAACACGGAGCAAGAGACCCAGTACTTC	CASSNTEQETQYF
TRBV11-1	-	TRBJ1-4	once	TGTGCCAGCAGCCCACCCGGTGGGAGCGGACTGTTTTTT	CASSPPGGSGLFF
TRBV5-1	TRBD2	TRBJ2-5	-	TGCGCCAGCAGCGGGTATAGCGGGGGAGAAATTCAAGAGACCCAGTACTTC	CASSGYSGGEIQETQYF
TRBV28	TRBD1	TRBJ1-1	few	TGTGCCAGCAGCCCGAATTTAATTGGGACAGCGAACACTGAAGCTTTCTTT	CASSPNLIGTANTEAFF
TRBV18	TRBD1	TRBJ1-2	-	TGTGCCAGCTCACCAGAGACAGGGCAGAATTTCTATGGCTACACCTTC	CASSPETGQNFYGYTF
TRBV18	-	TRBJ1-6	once	TGTGCCAGCTCTCCGGACTATAATTCACCCCTCCACTTT	CASSPDYNSPLHF
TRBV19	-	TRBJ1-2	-	TGTGCCAGTAGTATAGGTCGAATTGGCTACACCTTC	CASSIGRIGYTF
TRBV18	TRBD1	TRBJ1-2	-	TGTGCCAGCTCACCCGGGACAGGGAACGGCTACACCTTC	CASSPGTGNGYTF
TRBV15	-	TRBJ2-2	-	TGTGCCACCAGCCCACCCGGTAGGGGTATCGGGGAGCTGTTTTTT	CATSPPGRGIGELFF
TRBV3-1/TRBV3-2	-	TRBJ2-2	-	TGTGCCAGCAGCCAAGATGGAGGGAGCGCCGGGGAGCTGTTTTTT	CASSQDGGSAGELFF
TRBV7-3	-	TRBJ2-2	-	TGTGCCAGCAGCTTAAATAAGGCCGGGGAGCTGTTTTTT	CASSLNKAGELFF
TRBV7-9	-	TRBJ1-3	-	TGTGCCAGCAGCCCCGGCCTCCAGGTTCCTGGAAACACCATATATTTT	CASSPGLQVPGNTIYF
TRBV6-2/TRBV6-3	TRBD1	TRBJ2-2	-	TGTGCCAGCAGTTGGCAGGACAGGGGAAGGAGGAACACCGGGGAGCTGTTTTTT	CASSWQDRGRRNTGELFF
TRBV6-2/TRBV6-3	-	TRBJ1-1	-	TGTGCCAGCAGCCCCGACGTCAGGGGCCCGTCCTCGAACACTGAAGCTTTCTTT	CASSPDVRGPSSNTEAFF
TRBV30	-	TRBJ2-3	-	TGTGCCTGGAGATACGGCGGAGCTAGCACAGATACGCAGTATTTT	CAWRYGGASTDTQYF
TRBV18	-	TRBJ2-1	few	TGTGCCAGCTCACCACCCGGGTTCACCTACAATGAGCAGTTCTTC	CASSPPGFTYNEQFF
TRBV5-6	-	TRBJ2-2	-	TGTGCCAGCAGGGTGAAGGGTACCCCCGGGGAGCTGTTTTTT	CASRVKGTPGELFF
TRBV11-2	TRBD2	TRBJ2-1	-	TGTGCCAGCAGCCTTATAGCGGGGGGGCCGGCCAATGAGCAGTTCTTC	CASSLIAGGPANEQFF
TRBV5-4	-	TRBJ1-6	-	TGTGCCACCAAATCCAGGGGTAATTCACCCCTCCACTTT	CATKSRGNSPLHF
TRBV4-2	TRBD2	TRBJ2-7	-	TGTGCCAGCAGCCAAGTAGGAGCGGGGGGGCTTGGGGAGCAGTACTTC	CASSQVGAGGLGEQYF
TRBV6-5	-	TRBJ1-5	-	TGTGCCAGCAGTCTGGATGGGAGCAATCAGCCCCAGCATTTT	CASSLDGSNQPQHF
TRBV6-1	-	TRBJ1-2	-	TGTGCCAGCAGTGAACGGAGGGGAGACTATGGCTACACCTTC	CASSERRGDYGYTF
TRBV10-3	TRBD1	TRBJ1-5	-	TGTGCCATCAGCCAGGGGGACGTGGGCAATCAGCCCCAGCATTTT	CAISQGDVGNQPQHF
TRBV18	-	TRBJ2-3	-	TGTGCCAGCTCACCACCGGGGGGCCCAGATACGCAGTATTTT	CASSPPGGPDTQYF
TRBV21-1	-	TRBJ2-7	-	TGTGCCAGCAGCAAAGTACGGGCCAGGGAGACCCACGAGCAGTACTTC	CASSKVRARETHEQYF
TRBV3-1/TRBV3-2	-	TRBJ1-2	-	TGTGCCAGCAGCCAAGATTTGACACCCACCGCCTCTGAGGGCTACACCTTC	CASSQDLTPTASEGYTF
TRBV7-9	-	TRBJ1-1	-	TGTGCCAGCAGCCGGGCAGAATTCACTGAAGCTTTCTTT	CASSRAEFTEAFF
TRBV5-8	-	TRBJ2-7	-	TGTGCCAGCAGCTTGTTTCCAGAGGGGTACGAGCAGTACTTC	CASSLFPEGYEQYF
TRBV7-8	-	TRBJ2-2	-	TGTGCCAGCAGAACGGGACAAGAGAACACCGGGGAGCTGTTTTTT	CASRTGQENTGELFF
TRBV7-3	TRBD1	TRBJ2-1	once	TGTGCCAGCAGCCGCGGGACAGGGAGCAGCGAGCAGTTCTTC	CASSRGTGSSEQFF
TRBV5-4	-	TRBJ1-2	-	TGTGCCAGCAGCTCATCTCGTGGCTACACCTTC	CASSSSRGYTF
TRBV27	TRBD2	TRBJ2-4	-	TGTGCCAGCAGTCCACGGGGGGTCAAAAACATTCAGTACTTC	CASSPRGVKNIQYF
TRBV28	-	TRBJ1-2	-	TGTGCCAGCAGCCTATCTGATTACGGCTATGGCTACACCTTC	CASSLSDYGYGYTF
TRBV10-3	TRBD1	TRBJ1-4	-	TGTGCCATCAGTGGGTCCGGGACAGGGGATGAAAAACTGTTTTTT	CAISGSGTGDEKLFF
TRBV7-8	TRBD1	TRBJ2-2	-	TGTGCCAGCAGTTTGACAGGGGGTACTAACACCGGGGAGCTGTTTTTT	CASSLTGGTNTGELFF
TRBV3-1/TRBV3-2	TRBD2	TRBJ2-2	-	TGTGCCAGCAGCCAAGATTGGACTAGCGGGCTACTCGGCAGAACCGGGGAGCTGTTTTTT	CASSQDWTSGLLGRTGELFF